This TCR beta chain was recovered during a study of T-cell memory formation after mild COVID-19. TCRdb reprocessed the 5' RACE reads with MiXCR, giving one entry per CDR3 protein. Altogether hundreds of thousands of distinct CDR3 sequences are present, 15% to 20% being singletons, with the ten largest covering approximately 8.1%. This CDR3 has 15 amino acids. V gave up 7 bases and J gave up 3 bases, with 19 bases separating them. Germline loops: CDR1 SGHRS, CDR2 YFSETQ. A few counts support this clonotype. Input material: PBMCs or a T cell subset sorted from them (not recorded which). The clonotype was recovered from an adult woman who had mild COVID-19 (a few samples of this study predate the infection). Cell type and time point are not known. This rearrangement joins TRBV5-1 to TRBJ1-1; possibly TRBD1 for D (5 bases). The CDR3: CASRWGHFGDTEAFF. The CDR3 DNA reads TGCGCCAGCCGTTGGGGCCACTTCGGAGACACTGAAGCTTTCTTT.